These 24 T cell receptor delta chains originate from one sample sequenced in a study of delta chains in infants with herpesvirus infections. TCR cDNA was made from PBMC RNA with gamma- and delta-chain-specific primers. TCRdb reapplied CATT to the RT-PCR reads. This table holds about 850 delta-chain clones, roughly 23% found once. This specimen was peripheral blood, taken at time point 2 of longitudinal follow-up. The receptors shown here come from a human donor who was a Ugandan infant, either HIV-exposed or HIV-unexposed (not recorded which).

This clone was detected a few times. Just one base apart from a much larger clone, this may be a read error. This rearrangement joins TRDV2 to TRDJ2, with 10 bases that match TRDD3. Germline V gives CDR1 GEAIGNYY, CDR2 EKD. This CDR3 spans 15 amino acids. This CDR3 reads CACDTLGDLTTQLFF. The DNA of the CDR3 is TGTGCCTGTGACACACTGGGGGATTTGACAACACAACTCTTCTTT.

The J gene is TRDJ1, the V gene TRDV1; 9 bases align to TRDD2. Germline V gene data show CDR1 as TSWWSYY and CDR2 as QGS. The ends lost 2 bases at V and 4 bases at J; junction bases unmatched: 32. This CDR3 comprises 24 residues. As DNA, the CDR3 is TGTGCTCTTGGGGAAATTCATCACCGGGCCTTCCTACTTTTTTCGGCTGGGAACTACGATAAACTCATCTTT. It specifies CALGEIHHRAFLLFSAGNYDKLIF.

The table lists this clone with a count of one. This likely reflects a read error, since a far larger clone is one base away. In the same sample, other DNA sequences code for this CDR3. The chain recombines TRDV1 with TRDJ1; TRDD2 matches 8 bases. Trimming cost V 3 bases and J 7 bases; bases outside gene matches: 34. CDR1 and CDR2 from the germline V gene are TSWWSYY and QGS. The CDR3 contains 23 residues. The CDR3 is CALGEAGLPIPWGYRRPGSKLIF. DNA for the CDR3: TGTGCTCTTGGGGAGGCCGGCCTTCCTATACCCTGGGGTTACAGAAGACCCGGGTCTAAACTCATCTTT.

By proportion, this clone is large (0.1 to 1%). The J gene is TRDJ1, the V gene TRDV2, with 11 bases fitting TRDD3. Germline trimming cut 3 bases from V and 5 bases from J; bases unmatched to any gene: 7. Germline V gives CDR1 GEAIGNYY, CDR2 EKD. The CDR3 runs to 15 residues. DNA of the CDR3: TGTGCCTGTGACCCTTGGGGGATACGAACGGATAAACTCATCTTT. It encodes CACDPWGIRTDKLIF.

By proportion, this clone is large. This sample also contains other DNA sequences that code for the same CDR3. The gene calls are TRDV1 and TRDJ1, with TRDD3 identical over 12 bases. This CDR3 region has 26 residues. V trimming: 3 bases; J trimming: 2 bases; junction bases outside the gene matches: 34. From germline, CDR1 is TSWWSYY and CDR2 QGS. The CDR3 DNA reads TGTGCTCTTGGGGACACTAGACGTATCACTTCCCCCTGGGGGATACGGATATTTGGGGGTACCGATAAACTCATCTTT. The encoded protein is CALGDTRRITSPWGIRIFGGTDKLIF.

The chain couples TRDV1 to TRDJ1; 11 nucleotides match TRDD3. The germline V gene encodes CDR1 TSWWSYY and CDR2 QGS. The CDR3 totals 23 residues. V was clipped by 0 bases and J by 6 bases; unmatched bases: 27. The CDR3 here is CALGELGPYTLLGDTERRYKLIF. For the CDR3, the DNA is TGTGCTCTTGGGGAACTAGGGCCATACACCCTTCTGGGGGATACCGAGCGCCGCTATAAACTCATCTTT.

Worth noting for this clone: A much larger clone sits a single nucleotide away, making a read error possible. J is TRDJ1 and V is TRDV1, with unresolved D. V lost 0 bases to trimming and J lost 7 bases, with 18 bases between them. Germline CDR1 TSWWSYY, CDR2 QGS. The CDR3 has 16 residues. As DNA, the CDR3 is TGTGCTCTTGGGGAACTTCCCTCTACGAGACGGGGTAAACTCATCTTT. This sequence encodes CALGELPSTRRGKLIF.

Details on this clone: Given a much more abundant clone one base away, this may be a read error. Other DNA sequences within the sample encode an identical CDR3. The chain employs TRDV2 and TRDJ3, with 13 bases identical to TRDD3. CDR1 GEAIGNYY and CDR2 EKD come from the germline V gene. CDR3 size: 18 residues. V trimming: 4 bases; J trimming: 0 bases; junction bases outside the gene matches: 2. CDR3 sequence: CACDTGGYGSWDTRQMFF. The CDR3 DNA is TGTGCCTGTGATACTGGGGGATACGGCTCCTGGGACACCCGACAGATGTTTTTC.

Relative to its sample, this clone is large. The genes are TRDV1 and TRDJ1, with 9 bases matching TRDD2. The CDR3 consists of 18 residues. The V segment lost 6 bases and the J segment 2 bases; nucleotides outside the gene matches: 16. Germline loops: CDR1 TSWWSYY, CDR2 QGS. The CDR3 bases are TGTGCTCTTGGTCGCCCCCTTCCTACCCCACTGGGAACCGATAAACTCATCTTT. It translates to CALGRPLPTPLGTDKLIF.

J is TRDJ1 and V is TRDV1; TRDD3 matches at 8 bases. Germline CDR1 is TSWWSYY and CDR2 is QGS. Unmatched junction bases numbered 11, after V lost 2 bases and J lost 0 bases. The CDR3 is 18 residues long. The CDR3 DNA reads as TGTGCTCTTGGGGAAGTTGGTGTACTGGGGGTGTACACCGATAAACTCATCTTT. This encodes CALGEVGVLGVYTDKLIF.

Judged by abundance, this clone is medium-sized. The genes are TRDV1 and TRDJ1; 13 bases match TRDD3. Germline CDR1 TSWWSYY, CDR2 QGS. The ends lost 5 bases at V and 1 base at J; junction bases unmatched: 31. CDR3 length equals 25 residues. The CDR3 here is CALGKPPTHAPICTGGYACTDKLIF. The CDR3 nucleotides are TGTGCTCTTGGGAAACCCCCCACCCATGCCCCCATCTGTACTGGGGGATACGCTTGCACCGATAAACTCATCTTT.

This clone turned up a few times. This may be a read error: a much more frequent sequence differs by one nucleotide. The rearrangement joins TRDV1 to TRDJ1; the match to TRDD3 covers 13 bases. Germline V gene lookup returns CDR1 TSWWSYY and CDR2 QGS. V shed 6 bases and J 5 bases; nucleotides not matched to a gene: 21. The CDR3 runs 20 residues. The CDR3, as DNA: TGTGCTCTTGGCTTCAAGGGCCTACTGGGGGATACGGAGAATTCGGATAAACTCATCTTT. As protein: CALGFKGLLGDTENSDKLIF.

Remarks on this clone: This is likely an artifact of a read error, given a far larger clone one base away. This sample also contains other DNA sequences that code for the same CDR3. This chain joins TRDV1 and TRDJ1, with D perhaps being TRDD2 or TRDD3 (6 bases each). V lost 3 bases and J 11 bases, leaving 46 bases between the germline ends. CDR3 length: 23 residues. Germline V lookup: CDR1 TSWWSYY, CDR2 QGS. CDR3 residues: CALGEAGLPIPWGYRRPGSKLIF. The CDR3 DNA is TGTGCTCTTGGGGAGGCCGGCCTTCCCATACCCTGGGGTTACAGAAGACCCGGGTCTAAGCTCATCTTT.

This clone rates as medium-sized. J is TRDJ1 and V is TRDV1, with 13 bases identical to TRDD3. The length of the CDR3 is 23 residues. Germline V gene data show CDR1 as TSWWSYY and CDR2 as QGS. J lost 0 bases, V lost 2 bases, and 21 bases had no gene match. The CDR3 region has the DNA TGTGCTCTTGGGGAATTCCTTCCCTTTACTGGGGGATACGCTAATCCATACACCGATAAACTCATCTTT. It translates to CALGEFLPFTGGYANPYTDKLIF.

This clone is medium-sized. The rearrangement links TRDV1 to TRDJ1; weak D call: TRDD2 (6 bases). V lost 4 bases, J lost 0 bases, and 15 bases lay in between. CDR3 length equals 16 residues. Germline V gene lookup returns CDR1 TSWWSYY and CDR2 QGS. The DNA of the CDR3 is TGTGCTCTTGGGGGTCCTTCCCGTCCCTACACCGATAAACTCATCTTT. Translation: CALGGPSRPYTDKLIF.

Of note for this clone: With only one base between it and a far larger clone, this is likely a read error. Distinct nucleotide sequences in the sample also encode this CDR3. The genes are TRDV2 and TRDJ1; tentative D call: TRDD3 (6 bases). The CDR3 runs to 13 residues. Trimming stripped 1 base from V and 2 bases from J, with 7 bases between. In germline, CDR1 is GEAIGNYY, CDR2 EKD. The CDR3 DNA follows: TGTGCCTGTGACACATGGGGGACCGATAAACTCATCTTT. Translation: CACDTWGTDKLIF.

By sample share, this clone is large. This sequence joins TRDV2 and TRDJ2, with 9 nucleotides matching TRDD3. The CDR3 contains 15 residues. Per germline, CDR1 GEAIGNYY and CDR2 EKD. V lost 1 base and J lost 1; bases outside the gene matches: 0. The CDR3 sequence: CACDTLGDLTAQLFF. CDR3 sequence (DNA): TGTGCCTGTGACACACTGGGGGATTTGACAGCACAACTCTTCTTT.

As to this clone: With a much larger clone just one base away, this may be a read error. The rearrangement joins TRDV2 to TRDJ1; 13 positions agree with TRDD3. The CDR3 covers 20 residues. CDR1 GEAIGNYY and CDR2 EKD come from the germline V gene. V was clipped by 0 bases and J by 0 bases; unmatched bases: 12. CDR3 region: CACDTETGGYASQYTDKLIF. CDR3 sequence (DNA): TGTGCCTGTGACACCGAAACTGGGGGATACGCCTCTCAGTACACCGATAAACTCATCTTT.

This clone was detected a few times. The chain uses TRDV2 and TRDJ2; 13 bases line up with TRDD3. J was trimmed by 0 bases and V by 0 bases; bases with no gene match: 6. Germline V lookup: CDR1 GEAIGNYY, CDR2 EKD. The CDR3 consists of 19 residues. The CDR3 loop reads CACDTLTGGYGTLTAQLFF. The CDR3 DNA is TGTGCCTGTGACACCCTAACTGGGGGATACGGCACTTTGACAGCACAACTCTTCTTT.

In this sample, this clone is large. The CDR3, as DNA: TGTGCCTGTGACAAAATACTGGGGGATACCTGGGACACCCGACAGATGTTTTTC. It yields the protein CACDKILGDTWDTRQMFF. The V call is TRDV2, the J call TRDJ3; 11 nucleotides align to TRDD3. The CDR3 covers 18 residues. Germline CDR1 GEAIGNYY, CDR2 EKD. J gave up 2 bases and V 2 bases, and 4 bases lay outside the gene matches.

This clone qualifies as medium-sized. The rearrangement uses TRDV2 and TRDJ3; TRDD3 aligns across 11 bases. The J segment lost 0 bases and the V segment lost 2 bases, leaving 5 bases of the junction unmatched. CDR1 is GEAIGNYY and CDR2 is EKD in the germline V gene. The CDR3 is 19 residues long. Here the CDR3 reads CACDILGDKGSWDTRQMFF. The CDR3 nucleotides are TGTGCCTGTGACATACTGGGGGATAAGGGCTCCTGGGACACCCGACAGATGTTTTTC.

Worth noting for this clone: A read error likely explains this, since a far larger clone differs by one base. Distinct nucleotide sequences in the sample also encode this CDR3. V is TRDV1 and J is TRDJ1; 11 bases line up with TRDD3. Germline lookup yields CDR1 TSWWSYY and CDR2 QGS. The CDR3 loop spans 23 amino acids. This CDR3 reads CALGDSFLILYGGYALGTDKLIF. The CDR3 bases are TGTGCTCTTGGGGATTCTTTTTTGATACTATATGGGGGATACGCCCTTGGCACCGATAAACTCATTTTT.

This clone is large by share. The chain carries TRDV2 and TRDJ3, with TRDD3 matching 13 bases. The CDR3 spans 20 residues. Germline CDR1 is GEAIGNYY and CDR2 is EKD. V dropped 0 bases and J dropped 0; count of bases not matched to a gene: 4. Written as DNA, the CDR3 is TGTGCCTGTGACACCACTGGGGGATACGCGAGCTCCTGGGACACCCGACAGATGTTTTTC. It yields the protein CACDTTGGYASSWDTRQMFF.

In this sample, this clone is large. This sequence joins TRDV2 and TRDJ3, with 11 bases fitting TRDD3. The CDR3 is 17 amino acids. The V gene's germline CDR1 is GEAIGNYY and CDR2 EKD. The V segment lost 2 bases and the J segment 3 bases; nucleotides outside the gene matches: 2. DNA for the CDR3: TGTGCCTGTGACAGTACTGGGGGATACTGGGACACCCGACAGATGTTTTTC. This codes for CACDSTGGYWDTRQMFF.